Sequencing of this TCR beta chain was carried out in a study of memory CD4+ T cells and cytomegalovirus serostatus. Overall study results and limits: The CMV-associated TCR signature appears largely within the CD4+ memory repertoire.

About this clone: Its cognate antigen is unknown.

This CDR3 contains 15 residues. The germline gives CDR1 SGHRS, CDR2 YFSETQ. V was pared by 1 base and J by 0 bases, with 3 bases of the junction left unmatched. Under the authors' procedure: Out-of-frame sequences were removed, leaving about 2.2 million distinct TCRbeta sequences. TCRdb's copy holds only in-frame clones and misses some; the assay was immunoSEQ multiplex PCR. The DNA gave D and trimming, while V, J and clone size come from that table. The sample yields some 57,000 clones, more than 60% seen once. Single viable CD3+CD4+CD8-CD45RO+ cells were sorted as the memory CD4+ T cells. Serum IgG to CMV pp150, pp28, p38 and p52 defined serostatus. Positive selection with CD4 microbeads enriched total CD4+ T cells.

The rearrangement links TRBV5-1 to TRBJ2-7, with 8 bases aligning to TRBD2. The TCR was taken from an adult in good health and CMV-seronegative. The source material was memory CD4+ T cells from blood. The CDR3 loop reads CASSLTGGSSYEQYF. The CDR3 DNA is TGCGCCAGCAGCTTGACGGGGGGGAGCTCCTACGAGCAGTACTTC.